Listed here is a single T cell receptor beta chain. Its antigen remains unidentified. This record comes from a study of vaccination effects on CD4 cells after COVID-19. Assay used: immunoSEQ multiplex PCR; TCRdb lists only in-frame clones, some missing. Of some 70,000 clones listed, under 90% are singletons. This CDR3 has 12 amino acids. The V gene end was trimmed by 8 bases and the J gene end by 2 bases; junction bases not matched to a gene: 1. Per the germline V gene, CDR1 is KGHSH and CDR2 is LQKENI. Within the ViraFEST assay, antigen-specific CD4+ T cells underwent expansion with viral peptide pools prior to sequencing. Investigators separated out CD4+ T cells once around nine days of culture had passed. Nucleocapsid antibodies were negative in the vaccine recipients, who had never had SARS-CoV-2 infection. About 2 million PBMC were placed in each well, which was supplemented with 10 IU/ml IL-2 and 8.5 to 10 ug/ml peptides. Half-medium changes using IL-2 medium occurred on days 3 and 7.

The V call is TRBV18, the J call TRBJ2-5; 8 bases map to TRBD1. Sequencing used CD4+ T cells from PBMCs cultured with SARS-CoV-2 spike peptides, obtained before COVID-19 vaccination. This TCR was recovered from a human donor who received a COVID-19 vaccine. CDR3 protein: CASRTGQETQYF. CDR3 DNA: TGTGCCAGCAGGACAGGGCAAGAGACCCAGTACTTC.